The present T cell receptor (beta chain) was sequenced within a study of shared clonotypes between healthy human individuals. On the study more broadly: CD4 naive cells filled three plates per donor, CD4 memory three, CD8 naive two and CD8 memory one.

Remarks on this clone: Its antigen is currently unknown.

Whole-study results and caveats: Sampling included only blood; tissue repertoires likely differ. Non-shared clonotypes had lower generation probabilities than those shared by all four donors.

Each sorted subset replicate got 200 ng genomic DNA, roughly 27,000 genomes. TCRdb's copy holds only in-frame clones and misses some; the assay was immunoSEQ multiplex PCR. The sample lists millions of clones; more than 80% were seen once. There are 16 residues in the CDR3. Germline lookup yields CDR1 MNHNY and CDR2 SVGAGI (reference sequence). The V and J ends lost 6 bases and 7 bases, in that order; junction bases with no gene match: 9. V and J are TRBV6-6 and TRBJ2-1; 13 bases are a match to TRBD2. This clonotype was obtained from a man aged 18 to 30 in good health. Some clones in this sample may be carry-over from other donors' samples. The specimen sequenced was naive CD4+ T cells from PBMCs. Subset in this sample: CD45RA+ positively selected. CDR3: CASRIRLAGGGNEQFF. In DNA form, the CDR3 reads TGTGCCAGCAGGATCCGACTAGCGGGAGGAGGGAATGAGCAGTTCTTC.